This T cell receptor beta chain comes out of a study of blood T cells in healthy people across ages. Study-level points and caveats: A roughly linear age-dependent decrease characterized TCR beta diversity per million T cells. Investigators treated diversity estimates from one million T cells as underestimates.

It was with a sample-barcoded 5' primer and a J-beta primer mix that a second PCR of roughly 7 to 12 cycles was run. The template-switch adaptor, which had 12 random nucleotides, put a tag on each cDNA molecule. Each sample provided no less than 2.5 million CDR3-containing paired-end reads. TCRdb reprocessed the 5' RACE reads via MiXCR and lists one record per CDR3 protein. The sample holds 1.5 million to 2 million distinct CDR3 sequences, roughly 50% seen once. With 5 bases clipped from V and 4 bases from J, the junction kept 9 bases outside the gene matches. This CDR3 is 16 amino acids long. Germline assignment: CDR1 SGHTA and CDR2 FQGNSA. This clonotype was detected many times. Its cognate antigen is unknown.

Sequences were obtained from blood. The rearrangement joins TRBV7-2 to TRBJ2-5; 11 bases align to TRBD2. This TCR came from a woman aged 40 to 55 in good health. In DNA form, the CDR3 reads TGTGCCAGCAGCCCCCGAGTCCTAGCGGGGGGAGAGACCCAGTACTTC. Translation gives CASSPRVLAGGETQYF.